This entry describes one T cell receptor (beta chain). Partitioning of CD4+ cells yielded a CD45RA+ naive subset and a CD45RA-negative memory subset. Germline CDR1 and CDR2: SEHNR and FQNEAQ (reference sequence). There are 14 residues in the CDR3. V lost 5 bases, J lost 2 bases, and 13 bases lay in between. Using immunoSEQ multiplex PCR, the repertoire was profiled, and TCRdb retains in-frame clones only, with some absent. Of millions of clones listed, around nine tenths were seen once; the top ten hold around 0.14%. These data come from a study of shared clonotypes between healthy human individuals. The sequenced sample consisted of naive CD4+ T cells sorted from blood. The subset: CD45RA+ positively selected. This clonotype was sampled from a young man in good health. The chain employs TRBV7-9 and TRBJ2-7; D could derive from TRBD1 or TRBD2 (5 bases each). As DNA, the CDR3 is TGTGCCAGCAGCCCTGGGGGAAACGCCTACGAGCAGTACTTC. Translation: CASSPGGNAYEQYF.